This paragraph covers one T cell receptor beta chain sequence. Its target is unknown. TCRdb's table, derived via immunoSEQ multiplex PCR, lists solely in-frame clones and lacks some. The sample lists some 75,000 clones; 80% to 85% were seen once. The data derive from a study of OX40 agonist ivuxolimab in advanced cancers. Study information: Prior anti-PD-1, anti-PD-L1 or anti-CTLA-4 therapy did not bar entry, and more than 35% had some.

Per the germline V gene, CDR1 is LNHNV and CDR2 is YYDKDF (reference sequence). Trimming removed 3 bases from V and 7 bases from J, with 19 bases in between. The CDR3 has 16 amino acids. Study-level points and caveats: Several nonresponders also turned out to have low normalized T-cell clonal expansion. The specificity for antigen of the expanded peripheral T cells was not determined.

The sequencing used CD4+ or CD8+ T cells sorted from blood, collected in a trial of the OX40 agonist ivuxolimab. This TCR was sampled from an adult with an advanced solid tumor such as melanoma, head and neck, liver or kidney cancer. This chain links TRBV15 with TRBJ1-5, with a tentative D call TRBD1 (6 bases). DNA of the CDR3: TGTGCCACCAGCAGGGTAAATCGAGGGGGAAGACAGCCCCAGCATTTT. Protein sequence: CATSRVNRGGRQPQHF.